Here is one T cell receptor beta chain with its context. It has no known antigen specificity. No much larger clone is present one base from it, and per-base qualities are unavailable. These data originate in a study of radiation and T cells in renal cell carcinoma (dated by TCRdb to about 2020). For the study in its entirety: The samples were drawn from a clinical trial, where primary renal cell carcinomas were treated with 15 Gy of stereotactic body radiation therapy and then removed by nephrectomy 4 weeks afterward. A total of around 53 samples underwent TCR beta sequencing, made up of approximately 26 tumors and some 27 peripheral blood samples. Across all 50 or so samples, 3.8 million or so unique CDR3 nucleotide sequences encoding about 2.4 million unique CDR3 amino acid sequences were identified.

What the authors observed across the whole study: In blood, the top tumor clonotypes increased from baseline to 2 weeks after radiation and then shrank by 4 weeks, which suggests a temporary expansion of tumor-resident clones. Effects of radiation dose or scheduling on the TCR repertoire could not be addressed with the single-armed trial design. Blood repertoire dynamics were not followed beyond 4 weeks after treatment. Because no pretreatment tumor biopsies were available, whether clonotypes were present in the tumor at baseline could not be determined.

Taken from the germline V gene, the CDR1 and CDR2 loops are SGDLS and YYNGEE. The CDR3 has 17 amino acids, counting the end cysteine and phenylalanine. The DNA shown is the 51-base CDR3, in frame from base 1. Compared with germline, V lacks 0 bases and J lacks 4 bases; bases without a gene match: 12. TCR beta libraries were generated from genomic DNA with the immunoSEQ kit, following the manufacturer's recommendations. For library preparation, a first multiplex PCR was performed with proprietary primers, followed by a second PCR in which unique barcodes were added, and bead cleanups were performed after each round. Each sample batch included a kit-provided positive control reaction and a negative control reaction. The final libraries underwent checking on an Agilent 4200 TapeStation D1000 ScreenTape, volumetric pooling, and quantification by qPCR. Sequencing was performed on an Illumina NextSeq500 with a MidOutput 150-cycle cartridge, and 156 Read1 and 15 Index1 cycles were run with kit custom primers. The pooled library was loaded at roughly 1 pM, and about 19% PhiX control was spiked in. Per the source publication's procedure: The vendor-processed data were analyzed in R, and a clonotype was defined as all T cells that share the same CDR3 nucleotide sequence. In the clone abundance analyses, frequencies in each sample were normalized to that sample's 10,000 most abundant clones. Public T cell clones, which averaged fewer than five per sample, were removed prior to analysis. A difference in abundance of at least 32-fold between compartments was used to define tumor-enriched and baseline blood-enriched clonotypes. A beta-binomial differential abundance model was used to identify clonotypes that expanded or contracted between blood time points. Tumor-blood repertoire similarity was measured with the Baroni-Urbani and Buser coefficient, and group comparisons used two-tailed Wilcoxon tests in R. TCRdb holds this immuneACCESS table with in-frame rearrangements only. Some clones are missing; in checked studies, unresolved V genes explain under half, and the rest has no known cause. The V and J calls and clone size were taken over from that table, and D and trimming were inferred from the DNA. The sample includes 100,000 to 150,000 clones, with 80% to 85% observed a single time. The ten top clones hold around 2.8% of the sample.

The sample's time point label, in plain terms: baseline pretreatment blood. The treatment or condition label for this specimen denotes: 15 Gy SBRT to primary tumor, nephrectomy 4 weeks later. To track tumor-enriched clonotypes, serial peripheral blood was sampled from radiation-treated patients at baseline and at 2 weeks and 4 weeks after SBRT. All patients had renal cell carcinoma with clear cell pathology. The QIAamp DNA Blood Mini Kit (Qiagen) was used to prepare genomic DNA for TCR sequencing. Only samples passing all quality control checks were included in the analyses. The chain is encoded by TRBV9 joined to TRBJ2-7; TRBD1 fits 8 bases in the junction. The sequences come from blood, collected from a patient whose treatment included radiotherapy and nephrectomy. The receptor was isolated from a woman aged 55-70 years with renal cell carcinoma. The CDR3 amino acid sequence is: CASSVGSDRDVGYEQYF. The sequenced DNA: TGTGCCAGCAGCGTAGGGTCGGACAGGGATGTTGGTTACGAGCAGTACTTC.